This entry concerns a single T cell receptor beta chain. The data were taken from a study of PD-1 blockade in classical Hodgkin lymphoma. Germline V gene lookup returns CDR1 MNHNS and CDR2 SASEGT. Trimming shortened V by 7 bases and J by 5 bases, and 19 bases separated the two germline ends. The CDR3 extends over 15 amino acids. As to time point: newly diagnosed, previously untreated cHL patient sample. Produced via immunoSEQ multiplex PCR; TCRdb's table is partial and in-frame only. The table includes about 46,000 clones, roughly 93% detected once. Specimen: peripheral blood mononuclear cells (PBMCs). The V and J genes are TRBV6-1 and TRBJ2-3; TRBD2 might be the D (6 bases). This TCR derives from a human donor with classical Hodgkin lymphoma. The CDR3 DNA is TGTGCCAGCACTCCCGGGACTCCATGGGTAGATACGCAGTATTTT. Protein sequence: CASTPGTPWVDTQYF.